This T cell receptor beta chain stems from a study of shared clonotypes between healthy human individuals. Per germline, CDR1 MDHEN and CDR2 SYDVKM. The CDR3 consists of 12 residues. V shed 3 bases and J shed 7 bases, with 8 bases lying between them. Produced via immunoSEQ multiplex PCR; TCRdb's table is partial and in-frame only. This table holds approximately 100,000 clones, around two thirds found once. V gene TRBV28 combines with J gene TRBJ2-3; D is ambiguous. Specimen: memory CD8+ T cells sorted from blood. Subset defined: CD45RO+ cells pooled with CCR7-negative TemRA cells. The TCR sequence derives from a man between 25 and 39 years old in good health. The CDR3 loop is CASSFSDYTQYF. The CDR3 nucleotides read TGTGCCAGCAGTTTCAGTGATTATACGCAGTATTTT.